This T cell receptor (beta chain) was profiled in a study of cytomegalovirus exposure and HLA in healthy donors. Points from the study as a whole: Analysis was carried out at a later point, and it linked a missense DCLRE1C variant to TCR beta V- and J-gene trimming. Immune exposure information comprised only CMV serostatus. Common viral pathogens seemed, in a later analysis, to connect with several of the most significant clusters.

Points on this clone: Its antigen is as yet unknown.

Unrecorded immune exposure was likely among donors, who were nominally healthy when sampled. The PCR made use of 60 Vbeta and 13 Jbeta primers. Using immunoSEQ multiplex PCR, the repertoire was profiled, and TCRdb retains in-frame clones only, with some absent. The data contain 90,000 to 150,000 clones, roughly 79% of them singletons. The source material was PBMCs. This receptor was identified in a middle-aged woman in good health and CMV-seronegative.

Here the CDR3 reads CASSLWGGEIYEQYF. CDR3 DNA: TGTGCCAGCAGTTTATGGGGAGGGGAGATCTACGAGCAGTACTTC. The chain has TRBV27 and TRBJ2-7, with 7 bases identical to TRBD2. V lost 1 base, J lost 3 bases, and 6 bases stayed unmatched. Germline V gene data show CDR1 as MNHEY and CDR2 as SMNVEV (reference sequence). This CDR3 has 15 amino acids.